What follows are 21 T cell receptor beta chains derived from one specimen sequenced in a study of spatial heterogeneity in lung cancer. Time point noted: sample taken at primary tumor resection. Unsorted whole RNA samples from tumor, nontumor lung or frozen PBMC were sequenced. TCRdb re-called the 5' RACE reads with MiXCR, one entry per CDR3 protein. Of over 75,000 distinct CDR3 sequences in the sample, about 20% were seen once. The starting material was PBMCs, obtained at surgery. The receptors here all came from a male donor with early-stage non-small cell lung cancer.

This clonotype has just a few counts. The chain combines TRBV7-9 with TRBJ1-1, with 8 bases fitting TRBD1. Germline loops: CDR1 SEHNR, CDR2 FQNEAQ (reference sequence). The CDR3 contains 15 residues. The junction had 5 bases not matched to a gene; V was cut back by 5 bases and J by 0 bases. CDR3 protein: CASSRDRNMNTEAFF. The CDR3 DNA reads TGTGCCAGCAGCCGGGACAGGAACATGAACACTGAAGCTTTCTTT.

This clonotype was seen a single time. The CDR3: CSAREGGAHEQYF. The CDR3 coding sequence is TGCAGTGCTAGAGAAGGCGGGGCCCACGAGCAGTACTTC. V gene TRBV20-1 combines with J gene TRBJ2-7; TRBD2 might be the D (6 bases). Trimming stripped 0 bases from V and 5 bases from J, with 11 bases between. The CDR3 runs to 13 residues. CDR1 and CDR2 from the germline V gene are DFQATT and SNEGSKA (reference sequence).

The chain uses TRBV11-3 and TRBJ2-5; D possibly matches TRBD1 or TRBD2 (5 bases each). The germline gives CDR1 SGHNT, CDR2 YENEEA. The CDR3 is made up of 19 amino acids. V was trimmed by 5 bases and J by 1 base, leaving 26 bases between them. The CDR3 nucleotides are TGTGCCAGCAGCCCGGGACCACCAAAGGCCTTAACATTCCAAGAGACCCAGTACTTC. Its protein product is CASSPGPPKALTFQETQYF.

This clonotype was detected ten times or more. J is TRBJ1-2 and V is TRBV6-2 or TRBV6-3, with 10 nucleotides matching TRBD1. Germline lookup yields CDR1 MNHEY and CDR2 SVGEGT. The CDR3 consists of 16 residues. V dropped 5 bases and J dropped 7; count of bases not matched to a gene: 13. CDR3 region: CASSTGTGVTPRGYTF. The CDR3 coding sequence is TGTGCCAGCAGTACCGGGACAGGGGTAACCCCACGTGGCTACACCTTC.

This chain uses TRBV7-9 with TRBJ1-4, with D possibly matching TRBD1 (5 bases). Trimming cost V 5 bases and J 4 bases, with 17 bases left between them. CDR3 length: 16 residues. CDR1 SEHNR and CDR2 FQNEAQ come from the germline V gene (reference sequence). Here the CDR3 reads CASSLRSGTRNEKLFF. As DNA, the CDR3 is TGTGCCAGCAGCCTACGATCGGGGACCCGTAATGAAAAACTGTTTTTT. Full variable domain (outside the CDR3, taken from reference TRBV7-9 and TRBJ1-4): DTGVSQNPRHKITKRGQNVTFRCDPISEHNRLYWYRQTLGQGPEFLTYFQNEAQLEKSRLLSDRFSAERPKGSFSTLEIQRTEQGDSAMYLCASSLRSGTRNEKLFFGSGTQLSVL.

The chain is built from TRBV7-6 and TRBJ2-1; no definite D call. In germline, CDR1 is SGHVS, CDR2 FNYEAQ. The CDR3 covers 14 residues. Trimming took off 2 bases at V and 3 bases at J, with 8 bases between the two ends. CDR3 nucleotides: TGTGCCAGCAGCTTAACCGACAACTACAATGAGCAGTTCTTC. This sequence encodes CASSLTDNYNEQFF.

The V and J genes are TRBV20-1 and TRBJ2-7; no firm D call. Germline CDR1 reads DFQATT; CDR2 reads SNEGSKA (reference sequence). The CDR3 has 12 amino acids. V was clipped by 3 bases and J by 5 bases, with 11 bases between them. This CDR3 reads CSASLEINEQYF. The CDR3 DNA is TGCAGTGCTAGTTTGGAAATAAACGAGCAGTACTTC.

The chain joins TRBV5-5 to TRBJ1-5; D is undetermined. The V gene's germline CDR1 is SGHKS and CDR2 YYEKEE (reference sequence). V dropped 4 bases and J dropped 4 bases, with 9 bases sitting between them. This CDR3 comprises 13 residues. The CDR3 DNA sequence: TGTGCCAGCAGCAGCCAAGGGAATCAGCCCCAGCATTTT. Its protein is CASSSQGNQPQHF.

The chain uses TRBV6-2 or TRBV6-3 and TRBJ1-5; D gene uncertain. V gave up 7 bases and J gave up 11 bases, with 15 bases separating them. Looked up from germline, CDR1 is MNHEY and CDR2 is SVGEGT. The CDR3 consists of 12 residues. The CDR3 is CASTDPPGAQHF. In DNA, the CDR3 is TGTGCCAGCACCGACCCCCCTGGGGCCCAGCATTTT.

Here the CDR3 DNA reads TGTGCCAGCACCCGCGAGGGGGCTGGTGGCTACACCTTC. It is translated as CASTREGAGGYTF. V is TRBV28 and J is TRBJ1-2, with 7 bases fitting TRBD1. CDR1 and CDR2 (germline): MDHEN, SYDVKM. Trimming cost V 7 bases and J 7 bases; bases outside gene matches: 9. The CDR3 length is 13 residues.

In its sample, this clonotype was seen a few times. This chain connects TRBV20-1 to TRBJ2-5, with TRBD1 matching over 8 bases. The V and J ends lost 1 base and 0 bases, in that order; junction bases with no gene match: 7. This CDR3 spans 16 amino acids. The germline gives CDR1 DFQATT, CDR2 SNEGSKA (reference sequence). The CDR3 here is CSARGGTGPYQETQYF. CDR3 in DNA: TGCAGTGCTAGAGGGGGGACAGGCCCGTACCAAGAGACCCAGTACTTC.

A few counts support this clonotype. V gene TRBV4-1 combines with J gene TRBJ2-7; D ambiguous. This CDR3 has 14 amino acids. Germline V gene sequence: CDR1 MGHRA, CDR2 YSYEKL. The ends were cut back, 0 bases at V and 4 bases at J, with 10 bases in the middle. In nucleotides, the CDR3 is TGCGCCAGCAGCCAAGAGGTCGGCAGTTACGAGCAGTACTTC. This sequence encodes CASSQEVGSYEQYF.

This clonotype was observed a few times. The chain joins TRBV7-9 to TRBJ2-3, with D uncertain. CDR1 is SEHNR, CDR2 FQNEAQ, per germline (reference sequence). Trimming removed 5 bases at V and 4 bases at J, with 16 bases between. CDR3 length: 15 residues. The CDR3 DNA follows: TGTGCCAGCAGCCCAACGGACCCAGCCGCAGATACGCAGTATTTT. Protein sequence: CASSPTDPAADTQYF.

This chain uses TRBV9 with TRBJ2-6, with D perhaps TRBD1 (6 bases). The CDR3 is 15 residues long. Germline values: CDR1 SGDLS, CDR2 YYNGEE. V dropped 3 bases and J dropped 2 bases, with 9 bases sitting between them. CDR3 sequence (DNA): TGTGCCAGCAGCGCGGGACAACCTGGGGCCAACGTCCTGACTTTC. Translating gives CASSAGQPGANVLTF.

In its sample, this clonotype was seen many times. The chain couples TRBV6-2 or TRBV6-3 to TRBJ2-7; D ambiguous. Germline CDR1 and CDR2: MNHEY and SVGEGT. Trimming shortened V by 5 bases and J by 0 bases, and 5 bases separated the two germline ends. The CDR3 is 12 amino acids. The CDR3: CASSDISYEQYF. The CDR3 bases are TGTGCCAGCAGTGACATCTCCTACGAGCAGTACTTC.

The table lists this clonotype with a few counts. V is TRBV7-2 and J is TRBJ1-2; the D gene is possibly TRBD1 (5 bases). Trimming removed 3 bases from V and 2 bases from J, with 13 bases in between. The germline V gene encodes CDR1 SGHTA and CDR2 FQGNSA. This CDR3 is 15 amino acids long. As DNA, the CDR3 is TGTGCCAGCAGCTTTCAGAGCACAGGAAACTATGGCTACACCTTC. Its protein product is CASSFQSTGNYGYTF. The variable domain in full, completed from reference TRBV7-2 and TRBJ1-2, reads GAGVSQSPSNKVTEKGKDVELRCDPISGHTALYWYRQSLGQGLEFLIYFQGNSAPDKSGLPSDRFSAERTGGSVSTLTIQRTQQEDSAVYLCASSFQSTGNYGYTFGSGTRLTVV.

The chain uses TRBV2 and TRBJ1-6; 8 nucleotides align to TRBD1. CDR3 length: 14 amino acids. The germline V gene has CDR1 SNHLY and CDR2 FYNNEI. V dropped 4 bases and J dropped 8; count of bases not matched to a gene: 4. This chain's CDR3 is CASSVETGDSPLHF. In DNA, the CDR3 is TGTGCCAGCAGTGTGGAGACAGGGGATTCACCCCTCCACTTT.

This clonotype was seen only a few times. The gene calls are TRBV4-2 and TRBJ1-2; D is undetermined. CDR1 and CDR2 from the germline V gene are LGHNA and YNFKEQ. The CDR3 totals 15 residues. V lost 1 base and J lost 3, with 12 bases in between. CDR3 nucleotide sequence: TGTGCCAGCAGCCAAGCGTCTGACGGGTACTATGGCTACACCTTC. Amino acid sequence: CASSQASDGYYGYTF.

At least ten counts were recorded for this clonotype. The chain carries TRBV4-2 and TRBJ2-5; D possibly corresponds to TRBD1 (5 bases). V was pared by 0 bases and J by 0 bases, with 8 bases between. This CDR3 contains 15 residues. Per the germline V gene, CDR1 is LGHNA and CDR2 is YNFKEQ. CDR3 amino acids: CASSQERGNQETQYF. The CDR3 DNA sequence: TGTGCCAGCAGCCAAGAAAGGGGAAACCAAGAGACCCAGTACTTC.

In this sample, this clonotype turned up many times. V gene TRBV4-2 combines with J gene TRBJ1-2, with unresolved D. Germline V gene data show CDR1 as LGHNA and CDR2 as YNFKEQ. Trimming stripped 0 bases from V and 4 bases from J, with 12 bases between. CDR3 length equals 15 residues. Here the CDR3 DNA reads TGTGCCAGCAGCCAAGATTTGAACCAAATCTATGGCTACACCTTC. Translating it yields CASSQDLNQIYGYTF.

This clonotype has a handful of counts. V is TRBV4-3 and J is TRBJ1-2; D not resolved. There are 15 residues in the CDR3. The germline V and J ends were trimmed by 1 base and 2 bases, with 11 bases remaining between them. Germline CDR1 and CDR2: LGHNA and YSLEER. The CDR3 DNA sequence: TGCGCCAGCAGCCAAGGAGACCTGGCGAACTATGGCTACACCTTC. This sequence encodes CASSQGDLANYGYTF.